The clone carrying this T cell receptor beta chain has ten or more counts. Its antigen is not identified. The record originates from a study of spatial heterogeneity in lung cancer. Across the study: There were, on average, more than nine raw-read appearances for each unique TCR and UMI combination. General study results and limits: Expanded tumor TCRs that were ubiquitous appeared in blood more at resection than follow-up.

Germline trimming cut 0 bases from V and 1 base from J; bases unmatched to any gene: 2. Germline V gene lookup returns CDR1 SGHRS and CDR2 YFSETQ. This CDR3 spans 15 amino acids. Stated time point: sample taken at primary tumor resection. From tumor, nontumor lung or frozen PBMC, whole RNA was taken unsorted for sequencing. The donors comprised roughly 71 untreated early-stage non-small cell lung cancer patients. All TCR cDNA molecules were individually tagged with a unique molecular identifier. TCRdb fed the 5' RACE reads into MiXCR, producing one record per CDR3 protein. The sample yields tens of thousands of distinct CDR3 sequences, under 7.5% seen once.

Here the sequenced sample was PBMCs, taken at surgery. The chain combines TRBV5-1 with TRBJ1-1, with 8 bases lining up with TRBD1. The clonotype comes from a female donor with early-stage non-small cell lung cancer. CDR3 nucleotides: TGCGCCAGCAGCTTGGGGACAGGGCGGAACACTGAAGCTTTCTTT. Translation: CASSLGTGRNTEAFF.